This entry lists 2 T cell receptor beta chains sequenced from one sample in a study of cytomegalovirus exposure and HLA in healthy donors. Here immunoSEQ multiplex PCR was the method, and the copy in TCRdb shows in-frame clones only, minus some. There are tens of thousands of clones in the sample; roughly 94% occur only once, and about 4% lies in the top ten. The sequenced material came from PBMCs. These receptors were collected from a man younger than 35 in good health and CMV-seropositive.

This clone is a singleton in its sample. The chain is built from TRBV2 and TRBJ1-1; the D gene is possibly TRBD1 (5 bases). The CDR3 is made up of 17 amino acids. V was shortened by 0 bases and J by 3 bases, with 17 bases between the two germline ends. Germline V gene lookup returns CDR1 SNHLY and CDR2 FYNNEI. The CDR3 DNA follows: TGTGCCAGCAGTGAAGCGAAGACCCGCAGGGAACACACTGAAGCTTTCTTT. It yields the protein CASSEAKTRREHTEAFF.

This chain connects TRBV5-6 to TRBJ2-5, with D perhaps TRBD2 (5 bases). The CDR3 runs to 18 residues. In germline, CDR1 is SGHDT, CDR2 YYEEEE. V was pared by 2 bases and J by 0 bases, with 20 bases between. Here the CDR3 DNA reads TGTGCCAGCAGCTTCTGGGGAGTATTTCGAGCGGACCAAGAGACCCAGTACTTC. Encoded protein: CASSFWGVFRADQETQYF.